The rows below give T cell receptor beta chains drawn from one sample of a study of shared clonotypes between healthy human individuals. The data were produced by immunoSEQ multiplex PCR, yet TCRdb's version contains in-frame clones alone and is incomplete. The sample holds about 320,000 clones, around 86% seen once. The sample taken for sequencing was memory CD8+ T cells sorted from blood. The receptors derive from a man between 18 and 35 years old in good health. CDR3s include the opening cysteine and the closing phenylalanine or tryptophan. Each record gives: J gene, V gene, CDR3 protein.

>TRBJ2-1|TRBV28
CASSNRQGGSYNEQFF
>TRBJ2-2|TRBV12-5
CASGVAGLRPGELFF
>TRBJ2-3|TRBV4-1
CASSSLLAGWGTDTQYF
>TRBJ1-1|TRBV4-1
CASSQDSGTGMNTEAFF
>TRBJ2-7|TRBV2
CASNKGNYEQYF
>TRBJ2-1|TRBV7-2
CASSSLTGTSGNEQFF
>TRBJ2-7|TRBV6-1
CASSELDSYTYEQYF
>TRBJ2-7|TRBV28
CASSLGPEAYEQYF
>TRBJ1-2|TRBV2
CARGPAEFVWGYTF
>TRBJ1-1|TRBV4-2
CASSPHWGVTEAFF
>TRBJ2-7|TRBV7-9
CASSLRTRGETYEQYF
>TRBJ1-2|TRBV10-3
CAISWGAGNYGYTF
>TRBJ1-4|TRBV7-9
CASSLGRIPLGLFF
>TRBJ1-1|TRBV6-1
CASSGWDSMNTEAFF
>TRBJ1-5|TRBV11-2
CASSLGTGYSNQPQHF
>TRBJ1-5|TRBV19
CASSIPGGSNQPQHF
>TRBJ1-1|TRBV6-5
CASRTRELNTEAFF
>TRBJ1-2|TRBV30
CAWRTPGGAVGYTF
>TRBJ2-7|TRBV29-1
CSVEDSYEQYF
>TRBJ2-3|TRBV28
CASSFFGQGADTQYF
>TRBJ2-7|TRBV10-2
CASSKERQGTNYEQYF
>TRBJ2-7|TRBV2
CASSEAPFGLAGSYEQYF
>TRBJ1-4|TRBV7-3
CASSPGTGPVTNEKLFF
>TRBJ2-1|TRBV7-9
CASSLWVDFGSYNEQFF
>TRBJ1-1|TRBV15
CATSRDLGGNTEAFF
>TRBJ2-2|TRBV18
CASSTTRQVPGELFF
>TRBJ2-7|TRBV11-2
CASSPTPDRGEQYF
>TRBJ2-1|TRBV28
CVSSLLAGGIEQFF
>TRBJ2-5|TRBV9
CASSATGVQETQYF
>TRBJ2-3|TRBV11-2
CASSLDAGGADTQYF
>TRBJ2-2|TRBV7-9
CASSVRTGGAGELFF
>TRBJ1-1|TRBV29-1
CSVGTGDTEAFF
>TRBJ2-3|TRBV7-3
CASSLVAGEQYF
>TRBJ1-1|TRBV29-1
CSVEDQGMGTEAFF
>TRBJ2-3|TRBV6-5
CASSYSGVADTQYF
>TRBJ2-7|TRBV7-9
CASSSVDSYEQYF
>TRBJ2-7|TRBV5-6
CASSRGWYEQYF
>TRBJ2-1|TRBV9
CASSVGEGPYNEQFF
>TRBJ1-3|TRBV18
CASSTHVQSSGNTIYF
>TRBJ1-3|TRBV9
CASSVGGWQLASGNTIYF
>TRBJ1-4|TRBV5-6
CASSAAELGYLNEKLFF
>TRBJ2-7|TRBV28
CASSLWGGYEQYF
>TRBJ1-2|TRBV12-5
CASGLVRGLYYGYTF
>TRBJ1-5|TRBV10-3
CAISGTLPAYSNQPQHF
>TRBJ2-5|TRBV29-1
CSVEGQQGAPEETQYF
>TRBJ2-7|TRBV7-9
CASSLLGVGGTESYEQYF